What follows are 21 T cell receptor delta chains derived from one specimen sequenced in a study of gamma delta lymphoproliferative disorders and STAT genes. TCRdb reran clone calling via CATT on the multiplex PCR reads. In the table there are about 3,400 delta-chain clones, about 1% of which are singletons. Sequencing used genomic DNA taken from PBMCs of patients and controls. Material for sequencing was blood. The receptors come from a human donor in good health.

A note on this clone: The protein that TCRdb holds for this DNA derives from a much larger clone and differs from the translated DNA at residue 5, which likely indicates a read error; the protein shown here is translated from the DNA. This chain links TRDV2 with TRDJ1; TRDD3 matches at 7 bases. Germline CDR1 GEAIGNYY, CDR2 EKD. V lost 4 bases to trimming and J lost 0 bases; unmatched junction nucleotides: 13. The CDR3 covers 17 residues. As DNA, the CDR3 is TGTGCCTGTGATTGGATACTGGGGAAGGAATACACCGATAAACTCATCTTT. Translating it yields CACDWILGKEYTDKLIF.

In its sample, this clone was seen a few times. This sequence is one base from a far larger clone and is likely a read error. This rearrangement joins TRDV2 to TRDJ1; TRDD3 matches at 12 bases. Germline CDR1 GEAIGNYY, CDR2 EKD. This CDR3 is built from 23 residues. Germline trimming cut 0 bases from V and 4 bases from J; bases unmatched to any gene: 26. The CDR3 bases are TGTGCCTGTGACACCGTAAAAGTTCCCGGTACTGGGGGATACCGCTTGGACATCGATAAACTCATCTTT. Protein product: CACDTVKVPGTGGYRLDIDKLIF.

This clone has more than one count but fewer than ten. The protein recorded in TCRdb matches a much larger clone and deviates from this DNA's translation at residue 13, suggesting a read error; the protein here is obtained by translating the DNA. The chain recombines TRDV2 with TRDJ1; 11 bases are a match to TRDD3. This CDR3 comprises 18 residues. The V gene end was trimmed by 0 bases and the J gene end by 3 bases; junction bases not matched to a gene: 11. Germline CDR1 reads GEAIGNYY; CDR2 reads EKD. The CDR3 nucleotides read TGTGCCTGTGACACCGTTGGGCTGGGGGATACTCGATCCGATAAACTCATCTTT. Its translation is CACDTVGLGDTRSDKLIF.

By share, this clone ranks as large. The chain carries TRDV2 and TRDJ3; 10 bases are a match to TRDD3. The V and J ends lost 0 bases and 1 base, in that order; junction bases with no gene match: 2. This CDR3 is built from 18 residues. Germline lookup yields CDR1 GEAIGNYY and CDR2 EKD. The CDR3 coding sequence is TGTGCCTGTGACACCCTGGGGGATAAATCCTGGGACACCCGACAGATGTTTTTC. This gives the protein CACDTLGDKSWDTRQMFF.

Of note for this clone: For this DNA, TCRdb reports the protein of a much larger clone, which diverges at residue 3, most likely from a read error; the protein presented here is translated directly from the DNA. The chain links TRDV2 to TRDJ3; TRDD3 matches at 9 bases. The CDR3 spans 20 residues. CDR1 is GEAIGNYY, CDR2 EKD, per germline. CDR3 sequence (DNA): TGTGCCCGTGACACCGTACTGGGGGACAAGAGCTCCTGGGACACCCGACAGATGTTTTTC. It is translated as CARDTVLGDKSSWDTRQMFF.

J is TRDJ1 and V is TRDV2; 8 positions match TRDD3. This CDR3 region has 17 residues. Germline V CDR1 and CDR2: GEAIGNYY, EKD. J lost 0 bases, V lost 5 bases, and 13 bases had no gene match. DNA for the CDR3: TGTGCCTGTGGACCTCTACTGGGGGGCCGGGACACCGATAAACTCATCTTT. Translating it yields CACGPLLGGRDTDKLIF.

In the case of this clone: For this DNA, TCRdb reports the protein of a much larger clone, which diverges at residue 7, most likely from a read error; the protein presented here is translated directly from the DNA. This chain connects TRDV2 to TRDJ1, with a weak D call TRDD3 (6 bases). The V gene lost 3 bases and the J gene lost 4 bases, with 14 bases spanning the gap. The CDR3 length is 14 residues. Looked up from germline, CDR1 is GEAIGNYY and CDR2 is EKD. The CDR3 DNA is TGTGCCTGTGACGCTGTACGGGGGAGCGATAAACTCATCTTT. Its translation is CACDAVRGSDKLIF.

The table lists this clone with a few counts. The protein held in TCRdb is that of a much larger clone and does not match this DNA's translation at residue 9, likely because of a read error; the protein shown is translated from the DNA. This chain links TRDV2 with TRDJ3; no clear D. The V gene's germline CDR1 is GEAIGNYY and CDR2 EKD. The CDR3 is made up of 16 amino acids. The CDR3 spells CACDLVSSRDTRQMFF. The CDR3, as DNA: TGTGCCTGTGACCTGGTTAGCTCCCGGGACACCCGACAGATGTTTTTC.

This clone occurred a few times. A far larger clone lies a single base away; this is likely a read error. Within the sample, other DNA sequences also encode this same CDR3. J is TRDJ1 and V is TRDV2, with D unresolved. The ends were cut back, 0 bases at V and 3 bases at J, with 22 bases in the middle. This CDR3 contains 18 residues. Germline loops: CDR1 GEAIGNYY, CDR2 EKD. The DNA for the CDR3 is TGTGCCTGTGACACCCTGCCGGGTGGACAGAAAGTGGCCGATAAACTCATCTTT. Translating gives CACDTLPGGQKVADKLIF.

Notes on this clone: This likely reflects a read error, since a far larger clone is one base away. Other DNA sequences of this sample code for an identical CDR3. The chain employs TRAV29/DV5 and TRDJ1; D remains ambiguous. Trimming cost V 0 bases and J 2 bases, with 17 bases left between them. Germline V gene lookup returns CDR1 NSMFDY and CDR2 ISSIKDK. This CDR3 is built from 16 residues. CDR3 DNA: TGTGCAGCAAGCGTCTACGGGGCCGTTCCGACCGATAAACTCATCTTT. Its translation is CAASVYGAVPTDKLIF.

This clone came up a few times. This likely stems from a read error, as it lies one base from a far larger clone. The same CDR3 can be traced to other DNA sequences in this sample. The chain couples TRDV2 to TRDJ3; maybe TRDD3 (5 bases). Germline V gives CDR1 GEAIGNYY, CDR2 EKD. The CDR3 is 21 residues long. V gave up 3 bases and J gave up 0 bases, with 23 bases separating them. The CDR3 coding sequence is TGTGCCTGTGACTTTGCAGACGTTGGGATCTTAACCTCCTGGGACACCCGACAGATGTTTTTC. Encoded protein: CACDFADVGILTSWDTRQMFF.

About this clone itself: Since a far larger clone is one base different, this is likely a read error. Different DNA sequences within this sample yield the same CDR3. The chain carries TRDV1 and TRDJ1; the D gene is possibly TRDD3 (6 bases). CDR3 length: 20 amino acids. Germline V gene lookup returns CDR1 TSWWSYY and CDR2 QGS. V lost 4 bases and J 0 bases, leaving 27 bases between the germline ends. The CDR3 loop is CALGGSLPTCDTEYTDKLIF. DNA of the CDR3: TGTGCTCTTGGGGGAAGCCTCCCTACGTGCGATACGGAGTACACCGATAAACTCATCTTT.

This clone is classed as large. In the same sample, other DNA sequences code for this CDR3. The chain joins TRDV2 to TRDJ2; tentatively, D is TRDD3 (5 bases). Per the germline V gene, CDR1 is GEAIGNYY and CDR2 is EKD. The CDR3 totals 19 residues. Trimming took 1 base from V and 1 from J, leaving 21 bases between them. CDR3 in DNA: TGTGCCTGTGACACGGTCGGGGAGGCGAACCCGGGTTTGACAGCACAACTCTTCTTT. Amino acids: CACDTVGEANPGLTAQLFF.

Regarding this clone: A far larger clone is one nucleotide away, so this likely arose from a read error. Other nucleotide sequences in the sample specify the same CDR3. The chain has TRDV1 and TRDJ1; TRDD3 agrees at 8 bases. The CDR3 sequence is 15 residues long. The germline CDR1 and CDR2 sequences are TSWWSYY and QGS. After removal of 3 bases from V and 4 bases from J, the junction contained 7 bases not matched to a gene. DNA for the CDR3: TGTGCTCTTGGGGAGCGTAGCGGGGGATACGATAAACTCATCTTT. Encoded protein: CALGERSGGYDKLIF.

This clone was found a few times. A far larger clone differs by one base, so this is likely a read error. Other DNA sequences from this sample encode an identical CDR3 as well. The J gene is TRDJ1, the V gene TRDV2; the match to TRDD3 covers 9 bases. Losses at the gene ends were 3 bases for V and 0 bases for J; bases not matched to a gene: 4. Germline CDR1 GEAIGNYY, CDR2 EKD. This CDR3 comprises 15 residues. In nucleotides, the CDR3 is TGTGCCTGTGACGGTTTGGGGGATAACACCGATAAACTCATCTTT. As protein: CACDGLGDNTDKLIF.

On this clone: This sequence is one base from a far larger clone and is likely a read error. This sample includes further DNA sequences coding for the same CDR3. The V gene is TRDV2, the J gene TRDJ1; D is unclear. The CDR3 runs to 17 residues. CDR1 GEAIGNYY and CDR2 EKD come from the germline V gene. CDR3 DNA sequence: TGTGCCTGTGACACAGCAGAGATTACCATGAACACCGATAAGCTCATCTTT. It specifies CACDTAEITMNTDKLIF.

This clone has just a few counts. The TCRdb protein comes from a much larger clone and disagrees with this DNA's translation at residue 10, likely due to a read error; the protein given here is derived from the DNA. This rearrangement joins TRDV2 to TRDJ1; 11 nucleotides match TRDD3. CDR1 and CDR2 (germline): GEAIGNYY, EKD. The J segment lost 0 bases and the V segment lost 2 bases, leaving 7 bases of the junction unmatched. The CDR3 loop spans 17 amino acids. The DNA for the CDR3 is TGTGCCTGTGACAGTCTGGGGGATACAAGGTACACCGATAAACTCATCTTT. Its translation: CACDSLGDTRYTDKLIF.

This clone has just a few counts. The protein TCRdb lists belongs to a much larger clone and differs from this DNA's translation at residue 17, which points to a read error; the protein shown is made from the DNA. This chain joins TRDV2 and TRDJ3; 9 positions match TRDD3. The CDR3 is 20 residues long. Germline values: CDR1 GEAIGNYY, CDR2 EKD. The CDR3 reads CACDTVLGDKSSWDTRRMFF. CDR3 bases: TGTGCCTGTGACACCGTACTGGGGGACAAGAGCTCCTGGGACACCCGACGGATGTTTTTC.

This clone was detected only a few times. TCRdb's entry gives the protein of a much larger clone, which mismatches this DNA's translation at residue 16, likely from a read error; the protein reported here is translated from the DNA. J is TRDJ3 and V is TRDV2; D is perhaps TRDD2 (6 bases). Per germline, CDR1 GEAIGNYY and CDR2 EKD. The CDR3 length is 21 residues. The DNA of the CDR3 is TGTGCCTGTGACTTTGCAGACGTTGGGATCTTAACTTCCTGGGACGCCCGACAGATGTTTTTC. Translating gives CACDFADVGILTSWDARQMFF.

This clone was detected only a few times. The TCRdb protein, from a much larger clone, departs from this DNA's translation at residue 10, likely by read error; the protein shown derives from the DNA. This chain links TRAV23/DV6 with TRDJ1; 8 nucleotides match TRDD3. The CDR3 runs to 16 residues. Per the germline V gene, CDR1 is NTAFDY and CDR2 is IRPDVSE (reference sequence). Trimming at V came to 3 bases and at J to 8 bases, leaving 18 bases not matched to a gene. In DNA, the CDR3 is TGTGCAGCAATCCTACAATACTGGGGGGTACGGGACAAACTCATCTTT. Translating it yields CAAILQYWGVRDKLIF.

The chain uses TRDV2 and TRDJ1; 11 bases match TRDD3. The CDR3 sequence is 15 residues long. Losses at the gene ends were 1 base for V and 4 bases for J; bases not matched to a gene: 4. CDR1 GEAIGNYY and CDR2 EKD come from the germline V gene. CDR3 amino acids: CACDTLGDTNDKLIF. CDR3 DNA sequence: TGTGCCTGTGACACGCTGGGGGATACAAACGATAAACTCATCTTT.